This TCR beta chain was sequenced in a study of metastatic and nonmetastatic thyroid tumors. Whole-study context: Comparative analysis of repertoires was undertaken across blood and tumor or nodule tissue obtained from malignant and benign thyroid patients.

Each patient went into thyroid surgery without having received any treatment. At least ten counts were recorded for this clone. Compared with germline, one end of the junction differs, possibly owing to a read error. Original data processing: Clinicopathological groups differed in CDR3, with these differences serving to build a distant-metastasis classifier for papillary thyroid cancer. Using MiXCR, TCRdb reanalyzed the PCR reads. What appears here as the V and J calls and clone size reflects TCRdb's work, not the paper's. This table holds about 13,000 clones, about a quarter found once. Material for sequencing was blood. The receptor was derived from a female donor with papillary thyroid cancer or a benign thyroid nodule (not recorded which). Some clones in this sample may be carry-over from other donors' samples.

The CDR3 spells CASNEQLAEASF. In DNA form, the CDR3 reads TGTGCCAGCAACGAGCAGTTGGCTGAAGCTTCCTTT. This chain links TRBV28 with TRBJ1-1, with D unclear. Germline CDR1 MDHEN, CDR2 SYDVKM. The CDR3 covers 12 residues.